This TCR beta chain was identified during a study of shared clonotypes between healthy human individuals. Genomic DNA of every subset was divided equally among multiple immunoSEQ plates. In the original processing: Filtering differed for immunoSEQ, which gave only junction sequences without quality scores. Repertoires were generated with immunoSEQ multiplex PCR, while TCRdb's copy carries only in-frame clones and drops some. V and J calls and clone size follow that table, whereas D and trimming were derived from the DNA. The sample has some 2.1 million clones; 85% to 95% are singletons. The V gene lost 11 bases and the J gene lost 1 base, with 14 bases spanning the gap. The germline V gene has CDR1 MNHNY and CDR2 SVGAGI (reference sequence). This CDR3 contains 14 residues.

The J gene is TRBJ2-2, the V gene TRBV6-6; D unclear. The specimen sequenced was naive CD4+ T cells sorted from blood. Subset meaning: CD45RA+ positively selected. This receptor was taken from a man aged 18 to 35 in good health. DNA for the CDR3: TGTGCCGCTGCTCTAGGGATGAACACCGGGGAGCTGTTTTTT. As protein: CAAALGMNTGELFF.